This is a list of T cell receptor beta chains from one sample in a study of blood T cell repertoires in COVID-19. This table comes from immunoSEQ multiplex PCR, and its TCRdb copy is limited to in-frame clones, with some not included. This sample has roughly 34,000 clones, with roughly three quarters found just once. Sequencing input: peripheral blood. The receptors shown here come from a human donor in a cohort sampled during active COVID-19. CDR3s include the opening cysteine and the closing phenylalanine or tryptophan. Fields, in order: clone size, D gene, J gene, V gene, CDR3 protein, CDR3 DNA. The D gene is left open where the match is weak. Rows give clone size only sometimes, using once, few, many, or a class for an expanded clone.

clone_size: -; d_call: -; j_call: TRBJ1-4; v_call: TRBV20-1; cdr3_aa: CSARDREVLFF; cdr3_nt: TGCAGTGCTAGAGATCGGGAGGTACTGTTTTTT
clone_size: -; d_call: -; j_call: TRBJ2-3; v_call: TRBV29-1; cdr3_aa: CSVGQGRLSTDTQYF; cdr3_nt: TGCAGCGTGGGGCAGGGAAGGCTCAGCACAGATACGCAGTATTTT
clone_size: -; d_call: -; j_call: TRBJ2-2; v_call: TRBV2; cdr3_aa: CASSRVVGNTGELFF; cdr3_nt: TGTGCCAGCAGTCGGGTAGTGGGGAACACCGGGGAGCTGTTTTTT
clone_size: -; d_call: TRBD1; j_call: TRBJ1-2; v_call: TRBV6-2/TRBV6-3; cdr3_aa: CASSSHGQDYGYTF; cdr3_nt: TGTGCCAGCAGTTCACATGGACAGGACTATGGCTACACCTTC
clone_size: few; d_call: TRBD1; j_call: TRBJ2-7; v_call: TRBV7-2; cdr3_aa: CASSHRRQDRVETEQYF; cdr3_nt: TGTGCCAGCAGCCACCGGAGACAGGACAGGGTAGAAACGGAGCAGTACTTC
clone_size: -; d_call: TRBD1; j_call: TRBJ2-2; v_call: TRBV7-2; cdr3_aa: CASRARTGAYTGELFF; cdr3_nt: TGTGCCAGCAGGGCAAGGACAGGGGCCTACACCGGGGAGCTGTTTTTT
clone_size: -; d_call: -; j_call: TRBJ2-2; v_call: TRBV11-3; cdr3_aa: CASSPDTGELFF; cdr3_nt: TGTGCCAGCAGCCCCGACACCGGGGAGCTGTTTTTT
clone_size: few; d_call: TRBD2; j_call: TRBJ2-1; v_call: TRBV18; cdr3_aa: CASSPSRGATYNEQFF; cdr3_nt: TGTGCCAGCTCCCCCTCGCGGGGGGCCACCTACAATGAGCAGTTCTTC
clone_size: -; d_call: -; j_call: TRBJ1-3; v_call: TRBV10-3; cdr3_aa: CAISELGPGRGNTIYF; cdr3_nt: TGTGCCATCAGTGAGTTAGGACCCGGGAGGGGAAACACCATATATTTT
clone_size: -; d_call: TRBD1; j_call: TRBJ2-7; v_call: TRBV19; cdr3_aa: CASSMIGDRVYEQYF; cdr3_nt: TGTGCCAGTAGTATGATCGGGGACAGGGTCTACGAGCAGTACTTC